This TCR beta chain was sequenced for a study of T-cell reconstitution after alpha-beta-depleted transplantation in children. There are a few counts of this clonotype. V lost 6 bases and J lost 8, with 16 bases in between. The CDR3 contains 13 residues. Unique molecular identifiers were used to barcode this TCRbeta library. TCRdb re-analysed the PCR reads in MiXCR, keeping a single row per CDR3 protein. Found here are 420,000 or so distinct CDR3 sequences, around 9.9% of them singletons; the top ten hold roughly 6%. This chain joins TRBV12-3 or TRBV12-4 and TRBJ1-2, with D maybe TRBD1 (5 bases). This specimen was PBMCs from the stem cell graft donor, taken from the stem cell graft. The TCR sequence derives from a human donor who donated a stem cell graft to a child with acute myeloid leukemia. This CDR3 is CASSAGTETGYTF. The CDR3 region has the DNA TGTGCCAGCAGCGCCGGGACTGAGACAGGCTACACCTTC.